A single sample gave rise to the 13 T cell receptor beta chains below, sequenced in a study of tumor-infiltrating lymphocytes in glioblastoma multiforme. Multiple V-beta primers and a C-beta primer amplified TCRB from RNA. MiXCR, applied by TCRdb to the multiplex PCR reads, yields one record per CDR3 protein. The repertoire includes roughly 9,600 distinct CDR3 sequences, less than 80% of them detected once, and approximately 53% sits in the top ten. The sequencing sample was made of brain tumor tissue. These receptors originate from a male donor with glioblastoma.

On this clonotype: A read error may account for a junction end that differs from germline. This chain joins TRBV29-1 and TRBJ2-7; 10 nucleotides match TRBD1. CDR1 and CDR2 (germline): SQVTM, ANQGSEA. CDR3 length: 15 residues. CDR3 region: CSAEHGDRGGHEQYF. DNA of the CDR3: TGCAGCGCTGAACATGGGGACAGGGGAGGCCACGAGCAGTACTTC.

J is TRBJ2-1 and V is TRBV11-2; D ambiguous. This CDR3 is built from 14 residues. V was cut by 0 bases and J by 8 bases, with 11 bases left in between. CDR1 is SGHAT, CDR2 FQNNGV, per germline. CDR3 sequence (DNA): TGTGCCAGCAGCTTAGACGGTACACTCGATGAGCAGTTCTTC. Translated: CASSLDGTLDEQFF.

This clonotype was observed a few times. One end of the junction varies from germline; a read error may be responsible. CDR3 sequence: CSTGGRQGGNKQFF. The CDR3 bases are TGCAGCACTGGGGGGCGGCAGGGGGGCAATAAGCAGTTCTTC. The V gene is TRBV29-1, the J gene TRBJ2-1; D is perhaps TRBD1 (7 bases). The germline gives CDR1 SQVTM, CDR2 ANQGSEA. This CDR3 contains 14 residues.

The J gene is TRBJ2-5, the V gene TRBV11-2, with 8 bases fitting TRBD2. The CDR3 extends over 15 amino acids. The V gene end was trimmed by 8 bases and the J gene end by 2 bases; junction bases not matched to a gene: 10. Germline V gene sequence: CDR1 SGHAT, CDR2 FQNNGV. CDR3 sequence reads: CASGIPGGGQETQYF. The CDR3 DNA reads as TGTGCCAGCGGCATTCCGGGAGGGGGGCAAGAGACCCAGTACTTC.

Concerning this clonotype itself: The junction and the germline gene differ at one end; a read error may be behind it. CDR3 loop: CACSSSNQPQHF. The CDR3 nucleotides read TGTGCCTGCAGCTCTAGCAATCAGCCCCAGCATTTT. V gene TRBV6-5 combines with J gene TRBJ1-5; no firm D call. This CDR3 is built from 12 residues. The V gene's germline CDR1 is MNHEY and CDR2 SVGAGI.

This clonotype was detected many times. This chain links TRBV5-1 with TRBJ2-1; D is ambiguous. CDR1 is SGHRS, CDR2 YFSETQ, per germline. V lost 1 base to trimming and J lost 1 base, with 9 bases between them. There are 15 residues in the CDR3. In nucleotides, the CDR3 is TGCGCCAGCAGCTTGTTAGTGGGATCCTACAATGAGCAGTTCTTC. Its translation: CASSLLVGSYNEQFF.

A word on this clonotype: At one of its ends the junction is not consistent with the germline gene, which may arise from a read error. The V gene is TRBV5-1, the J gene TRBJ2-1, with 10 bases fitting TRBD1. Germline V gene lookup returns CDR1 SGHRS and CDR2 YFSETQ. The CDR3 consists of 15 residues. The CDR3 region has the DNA TGCGGCAGCAGCTTGGGGACAGGGGTCTACAATGAGCAGTTTTTC. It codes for CGSSLGTGVYNEQFF.

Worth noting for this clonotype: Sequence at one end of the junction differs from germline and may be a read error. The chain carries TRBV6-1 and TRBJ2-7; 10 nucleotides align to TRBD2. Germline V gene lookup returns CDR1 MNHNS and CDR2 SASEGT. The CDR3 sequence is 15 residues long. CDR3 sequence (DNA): TGTGCCGGCAGTGAAGCGGGAGGGAGCTCCTACGAGCAATACTTC. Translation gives CAGSEAGGSSYEQYF.

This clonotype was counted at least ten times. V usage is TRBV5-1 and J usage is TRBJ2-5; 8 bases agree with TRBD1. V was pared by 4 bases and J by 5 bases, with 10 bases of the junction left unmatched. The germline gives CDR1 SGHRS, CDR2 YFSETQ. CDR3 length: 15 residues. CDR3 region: CASSEDRGVGETQYF. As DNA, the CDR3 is TGCGCCAGCAGCGAAGACAGGGGCGTAGGGGAGACCCAGTACTTC.

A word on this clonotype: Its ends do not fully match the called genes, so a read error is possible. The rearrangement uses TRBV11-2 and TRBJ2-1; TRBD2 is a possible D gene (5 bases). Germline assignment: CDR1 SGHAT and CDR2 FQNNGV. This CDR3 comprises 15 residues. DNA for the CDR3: TGTGCCAGCAGCTTAGTTCCTAGCCAGTACAATGAGCAGTCCTTC. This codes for CASSLVPSQYNEQSF.

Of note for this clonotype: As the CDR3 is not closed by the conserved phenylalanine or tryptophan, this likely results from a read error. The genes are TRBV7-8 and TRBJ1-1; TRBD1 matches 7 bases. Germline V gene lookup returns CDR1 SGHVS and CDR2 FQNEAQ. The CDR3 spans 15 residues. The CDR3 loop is CTSSLAWGGQREAFL. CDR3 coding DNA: TGTACCAGCAGCTTAGCTTGGGGGGGACAGCGTGAAGCTTTCCTT.

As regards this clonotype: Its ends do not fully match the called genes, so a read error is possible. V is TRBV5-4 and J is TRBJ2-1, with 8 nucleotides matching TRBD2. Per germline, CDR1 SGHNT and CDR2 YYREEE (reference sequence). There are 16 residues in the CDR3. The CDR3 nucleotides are TGTGCCAGCAGCACCCGGACTATCGGGAGGGCCGGTGATCAGATCTTC. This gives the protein CASSTRTIGRAGDQIF.

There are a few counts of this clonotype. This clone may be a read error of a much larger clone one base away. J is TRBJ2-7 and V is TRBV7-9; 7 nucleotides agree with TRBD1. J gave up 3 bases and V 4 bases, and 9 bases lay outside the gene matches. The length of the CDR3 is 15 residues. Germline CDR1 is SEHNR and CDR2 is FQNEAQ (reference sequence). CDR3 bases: TGTGCCAGCAGCTCCCCGGGACAGAGGCGCTACGAGCAGTACTTC. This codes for CASSSPGQRRYEQYF.